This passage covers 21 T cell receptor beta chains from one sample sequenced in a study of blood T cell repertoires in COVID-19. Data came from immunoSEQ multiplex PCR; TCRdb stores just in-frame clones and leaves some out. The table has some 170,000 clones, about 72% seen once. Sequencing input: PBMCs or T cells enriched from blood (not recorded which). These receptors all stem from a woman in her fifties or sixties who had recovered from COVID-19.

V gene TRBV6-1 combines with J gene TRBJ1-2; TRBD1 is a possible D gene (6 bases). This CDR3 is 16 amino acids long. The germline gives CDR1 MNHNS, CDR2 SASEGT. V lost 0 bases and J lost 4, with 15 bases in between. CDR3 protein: CASSEAGGPSGYGYTF. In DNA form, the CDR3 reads TGTGCCAGCAGTGAAGCGGGGGGGCCCTCAGGCTATGGCTACACCTTC.

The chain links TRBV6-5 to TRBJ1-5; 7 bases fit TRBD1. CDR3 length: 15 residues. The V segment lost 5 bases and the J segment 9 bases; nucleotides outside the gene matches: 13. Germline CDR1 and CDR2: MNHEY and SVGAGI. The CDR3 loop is CASSSSGPGGLPQHF. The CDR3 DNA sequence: TGTGCCAGCAGTAGCAGTGGGCCAGGGGGTTTGCCCCAGCATTTT.

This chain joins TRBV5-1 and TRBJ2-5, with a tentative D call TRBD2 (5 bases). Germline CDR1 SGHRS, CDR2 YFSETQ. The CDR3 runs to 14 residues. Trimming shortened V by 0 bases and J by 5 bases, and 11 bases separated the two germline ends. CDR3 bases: TGCGCCAGCAGCTTGGAACGGGGTTCGGAGACCCAGTACTTC. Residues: CASSLERGSETQYF.

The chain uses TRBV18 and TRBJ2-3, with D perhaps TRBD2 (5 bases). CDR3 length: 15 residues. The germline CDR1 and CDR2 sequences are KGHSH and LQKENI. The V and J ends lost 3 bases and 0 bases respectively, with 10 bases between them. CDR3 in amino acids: CASSPTRASTDTQYF. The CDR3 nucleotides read TGTGCCAGCTCACCCACTAGGGCTAGCACAGATACGCAGTATTTT.

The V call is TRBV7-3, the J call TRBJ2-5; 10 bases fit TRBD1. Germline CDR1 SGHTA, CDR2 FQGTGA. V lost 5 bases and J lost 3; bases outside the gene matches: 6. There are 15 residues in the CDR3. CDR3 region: CASSNPDRGKETQYF. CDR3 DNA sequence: TGTGCCAGCAGCAACCCGGACAGGGGGAAAGAGACCCAGTACTTC.

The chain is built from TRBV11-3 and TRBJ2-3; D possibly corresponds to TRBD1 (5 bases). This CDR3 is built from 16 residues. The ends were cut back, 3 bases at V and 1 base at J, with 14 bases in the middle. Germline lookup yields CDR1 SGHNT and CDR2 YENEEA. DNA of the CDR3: TGTGCCAGCAGCTTCGACCCCTCGACAGGCACAGATACGCAGTATTTT. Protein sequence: CASSFDPSTGTDTQYF.

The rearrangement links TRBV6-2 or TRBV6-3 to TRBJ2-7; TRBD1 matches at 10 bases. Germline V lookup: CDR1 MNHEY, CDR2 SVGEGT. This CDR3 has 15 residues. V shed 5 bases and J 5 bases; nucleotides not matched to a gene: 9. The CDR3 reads CASSTSGTGDHEQYF. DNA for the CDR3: TGTGCCAGCAGTACCTCCGGGACAGGGGACCACGAGCAGTACTTC.

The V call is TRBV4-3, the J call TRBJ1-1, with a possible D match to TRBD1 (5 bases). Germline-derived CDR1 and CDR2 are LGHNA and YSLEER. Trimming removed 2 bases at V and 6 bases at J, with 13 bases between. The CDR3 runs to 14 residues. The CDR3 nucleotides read TGCGCCAGCAGCCAACCGGTGGAGGGGTCTGAAGCTTTCTTT. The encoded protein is CASSQPVEGSEAFF.

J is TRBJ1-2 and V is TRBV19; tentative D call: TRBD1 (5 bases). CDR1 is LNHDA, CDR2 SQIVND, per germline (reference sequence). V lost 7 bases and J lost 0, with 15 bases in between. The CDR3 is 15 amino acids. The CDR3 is CASTPRGGANYGYTF. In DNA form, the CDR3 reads TGTGCCAGTACCCCCCGGGGGGGGGCTAACTATGGCTACACCTTC. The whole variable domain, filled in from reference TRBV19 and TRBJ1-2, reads DGGITQSPKYLFRKEGQNVTLSCEQNLNHDAMYWYRQDPGQGLRLIYYSQIVNDFQKGDIAEGYSVSREKKESFPLTVTSAQKNPTAFYLCASTPRGGANYGYTFGSGTRLTVV.

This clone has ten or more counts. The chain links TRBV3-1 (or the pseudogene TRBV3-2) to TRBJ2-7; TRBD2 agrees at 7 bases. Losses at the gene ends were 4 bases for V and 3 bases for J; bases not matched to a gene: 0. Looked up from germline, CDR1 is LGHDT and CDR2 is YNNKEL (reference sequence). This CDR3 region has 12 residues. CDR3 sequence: CASSRTSYEQYF. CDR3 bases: TGTGCCAGCAGCCGGACTAGCTACGAGCAGTACTTC.

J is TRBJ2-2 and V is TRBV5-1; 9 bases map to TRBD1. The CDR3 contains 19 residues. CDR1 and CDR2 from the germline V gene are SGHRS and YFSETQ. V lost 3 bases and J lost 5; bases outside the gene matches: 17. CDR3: CASSSPDRGGVLLTGELFF. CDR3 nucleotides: TGCGCCAGCAGCTCACCCGACAGGGGGGGCGTCCTCTTAACCGGGGAGCTGTTTTTT.

CDR3 coding DNA: TGTGCCAGCAGCTTGTCCGTCTCCTACGAGCAGTACTTC. Amino acid sequence: CASSLSVSYEQYF. The gene calls are TRBV5-5 and TRBJ2-7; D is undetermined. This CDR3 is built from 13 residues. CDR1 and CDR2 (germline): SGHKS, YYEKEE (reference sequence). Deletions cut 1 base from V and 0 bases from J, with 5 bases between.

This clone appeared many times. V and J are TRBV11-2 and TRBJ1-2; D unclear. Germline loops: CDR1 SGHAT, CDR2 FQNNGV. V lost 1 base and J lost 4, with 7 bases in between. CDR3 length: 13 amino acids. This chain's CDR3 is CASSLAMSYGYTF. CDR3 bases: TGTGCCAGCAGCTTAGCAATGTCCTATGGCTACACCTTC.

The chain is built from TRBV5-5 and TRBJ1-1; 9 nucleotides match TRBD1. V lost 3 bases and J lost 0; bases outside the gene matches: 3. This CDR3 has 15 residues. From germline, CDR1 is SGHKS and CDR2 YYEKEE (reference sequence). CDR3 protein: CASSSGQGMNTEAFF. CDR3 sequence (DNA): TGTGCCAGCAGCTCTGGACAGGGGATGAACACTGAAGCTTTCTTT.

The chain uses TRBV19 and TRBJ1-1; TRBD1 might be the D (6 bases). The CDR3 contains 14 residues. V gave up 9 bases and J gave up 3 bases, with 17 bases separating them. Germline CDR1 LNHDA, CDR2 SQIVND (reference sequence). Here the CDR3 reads CASQQGLGDTEAFF. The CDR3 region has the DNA TGTGCCAGCCAACAGGGTTTGGGCGACACTGAAGCTTTCTTT. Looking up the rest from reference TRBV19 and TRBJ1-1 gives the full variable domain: DGGITQSPKYLFRKEGQNVTLSCEQNLNHDAMYWYRQDPGQGLRLIYYSQIVNDFQKGDIAEGYSVSREKKESFPLTVTSAQKNPTAFYLCASQQGLGDTEAFFGQGTRLTVV.

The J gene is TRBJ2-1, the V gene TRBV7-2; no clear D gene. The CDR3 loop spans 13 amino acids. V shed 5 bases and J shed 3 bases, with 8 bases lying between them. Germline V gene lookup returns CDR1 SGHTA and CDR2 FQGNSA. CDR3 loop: CASSLTDYNEQFF. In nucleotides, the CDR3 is TGTGCCAGCAGCCTAACTGACTACAATGAGCAGTTCTTC.

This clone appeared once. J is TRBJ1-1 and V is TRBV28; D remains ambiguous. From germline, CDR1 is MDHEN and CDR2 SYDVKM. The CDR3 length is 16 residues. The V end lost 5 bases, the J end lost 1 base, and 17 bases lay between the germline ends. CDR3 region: CASSPPLGVTNTEAFF. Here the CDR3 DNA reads TGTGCCAGCAGTCCCCCCCTCGGGGTGACGAACACTGAAGCTTTCTTT.

CDR3 sequence reads: CAIRGQAMNTEAFF. The DNA of the CDR3 is TGTGCCATCAGGGGACAGGCCATGAACACTGAAGCTTTCTTT. This chain connects TRBV10-3 to TRBJ1-1; 8 bases map to TRBD1. After removal of 6 bases from V and 0 bases from J, the junction contained 3 bases not matched to a gene. Germline V gene sequence: CDR1 ENHRY, CDR2 SYGVKD. This CDR3 region has 14 residues.

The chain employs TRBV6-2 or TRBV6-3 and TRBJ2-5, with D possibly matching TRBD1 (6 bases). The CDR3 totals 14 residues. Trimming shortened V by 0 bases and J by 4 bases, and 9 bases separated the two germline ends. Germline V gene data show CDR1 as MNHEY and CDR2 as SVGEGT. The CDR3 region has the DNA TGTGCCAGCAGTTACTCGAGAGGGGGAGAGACCCAGTACTTC. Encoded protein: CASSYSRGGETQYF.

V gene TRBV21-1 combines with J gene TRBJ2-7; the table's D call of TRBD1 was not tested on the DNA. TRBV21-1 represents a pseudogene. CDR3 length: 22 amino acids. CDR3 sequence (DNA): TGTGTCAGCAGCAAAGGGTCGCTTACCGGGACAGGGGGGGTCACCGTCGACTACGAGCAGTACTTC. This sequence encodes CVSSKGSLTGTGGVTVDYEQYF.

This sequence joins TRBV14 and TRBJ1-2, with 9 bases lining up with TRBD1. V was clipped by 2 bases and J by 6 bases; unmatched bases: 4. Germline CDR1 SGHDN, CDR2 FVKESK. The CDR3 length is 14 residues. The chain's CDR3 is CASSQLTGGHGYTF. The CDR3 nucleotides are TGTGCCAGCAGCCAACTAACAGGGGGCCATGGCTACACCTTC.